The clone carrying this T cell receptor beta chain was seen more than once but under ten times. Germline V CDR1 and CDR2: ENHRY, SYGVKD. Trimming cost V 0 bases and J 6 bases; bases outside gene matches: 8. The CDR3 is made up of 15 amino acids. This sample is drawn from a study of T-cell reconstitution after alpha-beta-depleted transplantation in children. Unique molecular identifiers tagged the TCRbeta library. MiXCR, run by TCRdb on the PCR reads, gives a single entry per CDR3 protein. Of about 640,000 distinct CDR3 sequences listed, about 15% are singletons. The J gene is TRBJ2-7, the V gene TRBV10-3, with 7 bases lining up with TRBD2. The sequenced sample was PBMCs from the stem cell graft donor, obtained from the stem cell graft. The TCR sequence derives from a human donor who donated a stem cell graft to a child with acute myeloid leukemia. CDR3 sequence reads: CAISESRDYLFEQYF. CDR3 nucleotide sequence: TGTGCCATCAGTGAGTCGAGGGACTATCTGTTCGAGCAGTACTTC.